This TCR beta chain was sequenced during a study of T cell responses to AZD1222 COVID-19 vaccine. Study outcomes and limitations: Most donors were white British, females outnumbered males, and clonal diversity was possibly underestimated. The study found vaccine-associated CD4 TCRs spanning spike, dominant at 160-218 and 743-854. Recipients of AZD1222 seropositive at baseline numbered only 5 to 7. Repertoires in all cases were sampled only once the peak T cell response had passed.

Germline loops: CDR1 SGHKS, CDR2 YYEKEE (reference sequence). Germline trimming cut 4 bases from V and 0 bases from J; bases unmatched to any gene: 16. The CDR3 extends over 20 amino acids. This clone was detected a few times. What it recognizes is unknown. Libraries were prepared by immunoSEQ multiplex PCR; TCRdb keeps only in-frame clonotypes and omits some of them. The data show approximately 80,000 clones, 70% to 90% seen once. The sequence was collected from an adult who received the AZD1222 COVID-19 vaccine. The rearrangement joins TRBV5-5 to TRBJ2-1; 10 bases map to TRBD1. The sequenced sample was peripheral blood, obtained 28 days after the second AZD1222 dose. The CDR3 sequence: CASSHPRDRGPPGSYNEQFF. The CDR3 DNA is TGTGCCAGCAGCCACCCTCGGGACAGGGGTCCCCCCGGCTCCTACAATGAGCAGTTCTTC. Using reference TRBV5-5 and TRBJ2-1 for the parts outside the CDR3, the full variable domain is DAGVTQSPTHLIKTRGQQVTLRCSPISGHKSVSWYQQVLGQGPQFIFQYYEKEERGRGNFPDRFSARQFPNYSSELNVNALLLGDSALYLCASSHPRDRGPPGSYNEQFFGPGTRLTVL.